The 6 T cell receptor beta chains below were found in one sample sequenced in a study of blood T cells in healthy people across ages. The use of a sample-barcoded 5' primer and a J-beta primer mix characterized a second PCR of about 6 to 12 cycles. TCRdb passed the 5' RACE reads through MiXCR, listing each CDR3 protein once. The table has hundreds of thousands of distinct CDR3 sequences, roughly 43% seen once. Sequencing was done on a sample of blood. The receptors here all came from a man in his thirties or forties in good health.

This clonotype was observed a handful of times. The chain has TRBV29-1 and TRBJ1-1; no firm D call. Trimming removed 4 bases from V and 0 bases from J, with 9 bases in between. Germline assignment: CDR1 SQVTM and CDR2 ANQGSEA. The CDR3 runs 13 residues. The CDR3 DNA is TGCAGCGTTGTAGGTAGGATGAACACTGAAGCTTTCTTT. Its protein is CSVVGRMNTEAFF.

This clonotype showed up many times. The rearrangement joins TRBV27 to TRBJ2-5; no definite D call. The CDR3 contains 13 residues. The germline V gene has CDR1 MNHEY and CDR2 SMNVEV (reference sequence). V lost 2 bases, J lost 5 bases, and 9 bases lay in between. The chain's CDR3 is CASSLRNRETQYF. CDR3 nucleotides: TGTGCCAGCAGTTTACGGAACCGGGAGACCCAGTACTTC.

Only a few counts were recorded for this clonotype. The chain employs TRBV5-1 and TRBJ2-7, with TRBD2 matching over 8 bases. This CDR3 is built from 16 residues. The trim removed 0 bases at V and 1 base at J, leaving 6 bases unmatched. Per the germline V gene, CDR1 is SGHRS and CDR2 is YFSETQ. CDR3 region: CASSLAGGPTSYEQYF. DNA of the CDR3: TGCGCCAGCAGCTTGGCGGGGGGGCCGACTTCCTACGAGCAGTACTTC.

The rearrangement uses TRBV4-1 and TRBJ2-4; possibly TRBD1 or TRBD2 for D (5 bases each). The J call may be wrong; the DNA end is better matched by TRBJ2-7. This CDR3 contains 13 residues. Per the germline V gene, CDR1 is MGHRA and CDR2 is YSYEKL. In DNA, the CDR3 is TGCGCCAGCAGCGGGACGGTTCTTAACGAGCAGTACTTC. It codes for CASSGTVLNEQYF.

This rearrangement joins TRBV2 to TRBJ1-4; possibly TRBD1 for D (5 bases). V was cut by 4 bases and J by 6 bases, with 9 bases left in between. The germline V gene encodes CDR1 SNHLY and CDR2 FYNNEI. This CDR3 spans 13 amino acids. CDR3 region: CASSGQPHEKLFF. The CDR3 region has the DNA TGTGCCAGCAGTGGACAGCCGCATGAAAAACTGTTTTTT.

The chain joins TRBV27 to TRBJ2-5; the D gene is possibly TRBD2 (5 bases). Trimming left V 3 bases short and J 2 bases short, with 13 bases between. The CDR3 has 15 residues. Germline V gene data show CDR1 as MNHEY and CDR2 as SMNVEV (reference sequence). The CDR3 bases are TGTGCCAGCAGTTTGAGTCGGGGAATACAAGAGACCCAGTACTTC. Translating it yields CASSLSRGIQETQYF.